The clone carrying this TCR beta chain appeared many times. V dropped 4 bases and J dropped 6; count of bases not matched to a gene: 10. Germline V gene data show CDR1 as SGHRS and CDR2 as YFSETQ. The CDR3 length is 15 residues. This specimen belongs to a study of human T cells and chemical hapten exposure. Time point in this sample: patch test 3, about 24 weeks after DPC sensitization. Described treatment: therapeutic diphenylcyclopropenone sensitization with weekly scalp DPC. TCRdb reprocessed the RACE reads via MiXCR and lists one record per CDR3 protein. The table lists about 200,000 distinct CDR3 sequences, 24% of them singletons.

The specimen was whole blood, collected in connection with sensitization to the hapten diphenylcyclopropenone (DPC). The sequence was collected from a woman in her thirties or forties with alopecia areata. Some clones in this sample may be carry-over from other donors' samples. The J gene is TRBJ2-7, the V gene TRBV5-1, with 10 bases fitting TRBD1. Here the CDR3 reads CASSTGTGASSEQYF. The CDR3 bases are TGCGCCAGCAGCACTGGGACAGGGGCGTCGAGCGAGCAGTACTTC.